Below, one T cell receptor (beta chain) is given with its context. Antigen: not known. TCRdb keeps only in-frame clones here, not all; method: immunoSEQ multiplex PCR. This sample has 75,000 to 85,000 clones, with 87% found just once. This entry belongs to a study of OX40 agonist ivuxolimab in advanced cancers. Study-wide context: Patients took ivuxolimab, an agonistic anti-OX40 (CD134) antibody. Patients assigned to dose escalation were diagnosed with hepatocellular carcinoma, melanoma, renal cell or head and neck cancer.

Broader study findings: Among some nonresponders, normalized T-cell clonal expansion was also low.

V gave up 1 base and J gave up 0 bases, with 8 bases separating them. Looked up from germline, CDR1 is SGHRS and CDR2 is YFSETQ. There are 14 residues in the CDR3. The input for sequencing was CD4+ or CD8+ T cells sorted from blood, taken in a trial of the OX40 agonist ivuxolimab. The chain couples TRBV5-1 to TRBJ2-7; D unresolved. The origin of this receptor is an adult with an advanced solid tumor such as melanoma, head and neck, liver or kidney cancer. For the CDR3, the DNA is TGCGCCAGCAGCTTGAAAACGGTCTCCTACGAGCAGTACTTC. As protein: CASSLKTVSYEQYF.